The entry below describes one TCR beta chain. Its antigen is currently not known. No per-base quality is available; no much larger clone lies one base away. This entry belongs to a study of shared clonotypes between healthy human individuals (dated by TCRdb to 2019 to 2021). With regard to the full study: A couple of women and three men aged 18 to 49 years were included in the cohort. Per donor, three plates each were used for CD4 naive and CD4 memory, two for CD8 naive, and one for CD8 memory. Blood TCR repertoires of a handful of healthy adults were deeply sequenced to estimate repertoire size and the extent of clonotype sharing between individuals. To increase sequencing depth and limit assay-specific biases, TCR repertoire library preparation and sequencing were carried out by different laboratories using diverse techniques. Per donor, leukapheresis produced somewhere between about 0.9 and 9.5 billion PBMCs.

The donors were healthy, HIV-negative adults who had no recently reported acute infections or vaccinations. Every donor was a Caucasian adult living in Nashville, Tennessee, USA. CD4+ T cells were enriched through magnetic negative selection, after which naive cells were positively selected on CD45RA and the remaining negative fraction served as the memory subset. After blood collection by leukapheresis, PBMCs were isolated using Ficoll-Histopaque density gradient centrifugation and then cryopreserved in the vapor phase of liquid nitrogen. Purity and quantity of every magnetically sorted T cell population were checked by analytical flow cytometry. Genomic DNA was isolated from every sorted fraction and measured by UV absorbance on a Nanodrop 2000c. Study-level results and caveats: Larger estimated clonotype richness was generally found for naive subsets than for memory subsets. Pairwise subsampling led to the expectation that sequencing depth would affect the degree of clonotype sharing among donors. Sharing across a handful of donors was observed for around 5% of naive CD4, over 3% of naive CD8, roughly 2.3% of memory CD4, and around 0.4% of memory CD8 clonotypes. The genetic and exposure-history diversity represented was limited by the small number of donors. Even with the large sequencing depth, rarefaction of the sorted-subset datasets indicated that sequencing was incomplete. Only blood was sampled, and tissue TCR repertoires likely differ from those in blood. Higher generation probabilities were observed for clonotypes shared by all four sorted-subset donors than for non-shared clonotypes.

Using the deep immunoSEQ assay, TCR CDR3 regions were amplified from genomic DNA by multiplex PCR. Genomic DNA extracted from each cell subset was distributed evenly over all wells of several immunoSEQ 96-well plates, and each plate served as one replicate. For sorted subsets, roughly 200 ng of genomic DNA, equivalent to around 30,000 T cell genomes, went into each replicate PCR. The purified libraries were quantified using a Qubit 3.0 fluorometer, sized with a Bioanalyzer 2100, and then quantified again using the KAPA Library Quantification kit. Every immunoSEQ 96-well plate was sequenced on a separate single-read 150-cycle Illumina NextSeq 550 flow cell. In the paper's pipeline: Because the immunoSEQ output held only junctional sequences and lacked quality scores, the filtering could not match the filtering applied to full-length reads. Sequences were annotated with PyIR, a Python wrapper for IgBLAST v1.9, using IMGT germline references to assign V/J genes and CDR3. Reads with weak V/J assignments (E-value above 1e-6), missing CDR3, stop codons, out-of-frame junctions, or ambiguous translated residues were removed. V3J clonotypes were defined by identical inferred V gene, J gene, and CDR3 amino acid sequence. The percentage overlap between two repertoires was calculated by dividing the number of shared unique clonotypes by the size of the smaller repertoire. RTK rarefaction, the Chao1 estimator, and Recon v2.1 estimates of unobserved clonotypes were used to assess repertoire richness. OLGA was used to compute generation probabilities for all TCRbeta clonotypes that the gDNA method yielded from a handful of donors. TCRdb carries this immuneACCESS record with in-frame sequences only. Its versions omit some clonotypes, under half of them owing to an unresolved V gene in the studies checked, with the rest unexplained. V, J and clone size reflect that table, while D and trimming were determined from the DNA. Within this sample are millions of clones, with 90% to 95% of them counted one time only. The ten largest make up roughly 0.15% of the sample.

The V end loses 2 bases and the J end loses 2 bases, and a stretch of 10 bases separates them. Spanning cysteine to phenylalanine, the CDR3 consists of 15 amino acids. Only the CDR3 DNA stays, 45 bases, in frame from base 1. From the germline V gene, CDR1 is MDHEN and CDR2 is SYDVKM. The sequenced sample was naive CD4+ T cells sorted from blood. Per the publication, the cell subset or site label means: CD45RA+ positively selected. The sequence links TRBV28 to TRBJ2-1, with no D gene named confidently. This receptor was identified in a man aged 18 to 35 in good health. Here the CDR3 is given as CASSLGRMTYNEQFF. The DNA sequence follows: TGTGCCAGCAGTTTAGGCAGGATGACCTACAATGAGCAGTTCTTC.